The present TCR beta chain was sequenced within a study of response to subunit inactivated influenza vaccine. Findings and caveats of the study: The authors suggested that few new T cells are recruited per seasonal influenza vaccination.

TCRdb called the RT-PCR reads again in MiXCR, with one record for every CDR3 protein. The sample has under 750,000 distinct CDR3 sequences, roughly 12% seen once. This clonotype was observed a handful of times. The antigen is undetermined. The CDR3 totals 17 residues. Germline assignment: CDR1 LNHDA and CDR2 SQIVND (reference sequence). With 4 bases removed from V and 3 bases from J, the gap between germline ends came to 19 bases. The clonotype comes from a man aged 50 or older who received an inactivated influenza vaccine. Here the sequenced sample was PBMCs from blood, taken on the day of vaccination. The genes are TRBV19 and TRBJ1-5; D might be TRBD1 (6 bases). The CDR3 nucleotides read TGTGCCAGTAGTACCCCTGGAGGACAGCCCGTCAATCAGCCCCAGCATTTT. It specifies CASSTPGGQPVNQPQHF.